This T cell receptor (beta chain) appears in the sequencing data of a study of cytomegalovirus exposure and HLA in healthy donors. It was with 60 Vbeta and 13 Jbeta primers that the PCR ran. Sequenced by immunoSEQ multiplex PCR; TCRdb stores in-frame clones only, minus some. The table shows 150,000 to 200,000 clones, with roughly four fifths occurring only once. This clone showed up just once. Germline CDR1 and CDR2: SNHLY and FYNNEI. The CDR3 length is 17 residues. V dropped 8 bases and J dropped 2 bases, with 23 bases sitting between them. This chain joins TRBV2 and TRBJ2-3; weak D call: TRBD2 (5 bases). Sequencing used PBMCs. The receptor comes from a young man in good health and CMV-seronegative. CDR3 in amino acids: CASRIRTGKQHTDTQYF. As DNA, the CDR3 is TGTGCCAGCCGCATTCGGACGGGAAAGCAACACACAGATACGCAGTATTTT.